This T cell receptor (beta chain) was recovered during a study of cytomegalovirus exposure and HLA in healthy donors. Findings of the study overall: In the analysis, some V segments, TRBV6-2 and TRBV6-3 included, were excluded as indistinguishable.

CDR3 length: 14 amino acids. In germline, CDR1 is SEHNR, CDR2 FQNEAQ (reference sequence). Trimming removed 6 bases from V and 1 base from J; junction bases left unmatched: 4. Note on this clone: Its matching antigen is unknown.

Primers: 60 Vbeta forward and 13 Jbeta reverse. Measured with immunoSEQ multiplex PCR; TCRdb has only the in-frame clones, and not every one. The sample has about 190,000 clones; around 87% are singletons. The origin of this receptor is a woman aged 18-35 years in good health and CMV-seronegative. The sample comprised PBMCs. The rearrangement joins TRBV7-9 to TRBJ2-7, with 9 bases lining up with TRBD1. For the CDR3, the DNA is TGTGCCAGCAGATTGACAGGGGGTTCCTACGAGCAGTACTTC. This gives the protein CASRLTGGSYEQYF.